This entry describes one T cell receptor beta chain. Its antigen is as yet unknown. The PCR made use of 60 Vbeta and 13 Jbeta primers. Using immunoSEQ multiplex PCR, the repertoire was profiled, and TCRdb retains in-frame clones only, with some absent. The table shows about 150,000 clones, with 77% occurring only once. This entry comes from a study of cytomegalovirus exposure and HLA in healthy donors. The germline gives CDR1 MNHEY, CDR2 SMNVEV (reference sequence). Trimming stripped 4 bases from V and 0 bases from J, with 7 bases between. The CDR3 runs to 14 residues. General study points: It has been reported that TCR beta sequences accurately predicted the HLA-A and HLA-B alleles of most subjects. Analysis performed later showed TCR beta chains linked to HLA being more clonally expanded than equally common others.

The chain couples TRBV27 to TRBJ2-4; D is uncertain. This sequence originates from a male donor in good health and CMV-seronegative. Specimen: PBMCs. In DNA, the CDR3 is TGTGCCAGCAGTTCCCCCCTAGCCAAAAACATTCAGTACTTC. Its protein is CASSSPLAKNIQYF.